This entry concerns a single T cell receptor beta chain. Its antigen is not identified. This sample stems from a study of cytomegalovirus exposure and HLA in healthy donors. Overall study findings and caveats: With further analysis later on, most CMV-associated TCR beta chains appeared HLA-restricted.

Germline values: CDR1 MDHEN, CDR2 SYDVKM. J was trimmed by 2 bases and V by 6 bases; bases with no gene match: 7. This CDR3 region has 14 residues. All the people who gave samples were healthy bone marrow donors. The study ran its PCR with 60 Vbeta and 13 Jbeta primers. Only in-frame clones appear in the TCRdb table, and some are missing; sequencing was by immunoSEQ multiplex PCR. The sample gives approximately 140,000 clones, about 80% of which show up once; approximately 2.1% is in the top ten. The receptor was derived from a man in his thirties or forties in good health and CMV-seronegative. Sequenced material: PBMCs. The chain combines TRBV28 with TRBJ2-7; TRBD1 aligns across 7 bases. The CDR3, as DNA: TGTGCCAGCAGAGTGACAGGGACCGCCTACGAGCAGTACTTC. Amino acid sequence: CASRVTGTAYEQYF.